This TCR beta chain is from a study of blood T cell repertoires in COVID-19. After removal of 6 bases from V and 1 base from J, the junction contained 1 base not matched to a gene. Germline loops: CDR1 PRHDT, CDR2 FYEKMQ (reference sequence). The CDR3 is made up of 15 amino acids. This table comes from immunoSEQ multiplex PCR, and its TCRdb copy is limited to in-frame clones, with some not included. The data contain approximately 100,000 clones, approximately 92% of them singletons. The sample comprised peripheral blood. This chain links TRBV13 with TRBJ1-3; 12 positions match TRBD1. This TCR was sampled from a man aged 70 or older with acute or convalescent COVID-19. The CDR3 DNA reads as TGTGCCAGCAGGGGACAGGGGGCTTCTGGAAACACCATATATTTT. This encodes CASRGQGASGNTIYF.